Below, 30 T cell receptor beta chains from the same sample are listed, as sequenced in a study of T cells after yellow fever vaccination. One entry per CDR3 protein results from TCRdb running MiXCR on the 5' RACE reads. The sample lists 340,000 or so distinct CDR3 sequences, approximately 12% occurring once. The sample here was CD4+ T cells sorted from PBMCs, taken 15 days after the yellow fever booster vaccination. Receptor source: a man aged 18 to 29 who received the YFV17D yellow fever vaccine.

This chain links TRBV7-8 with TRBJ2-7; 9 bases line up with TRBD1. The CDR3 is made up of 17 amino acids. CDR1 is SGHVS, CDR2 FQNEAQ, per germline. V dropped 5 bases and J dropped 0; count of bases not matched to a gene: 11. CDR3 in amino acids: CASSPRRTGASSYEQYV. The CDR3 DNA is TGTGCCAGCAGCCCCCGTCGGACAGGGGCTAGCTCCTACGAGCAGTACGTC.

This clonotype was detected only a few times. The rearrangement uses TRBV27 and TRBJ2-3; unclear D gene. The CDR3 covers 13 residues. Germline V gene sequence: CDR1 MNHEY, CDR2 SMNVEV (reference sequence). The germline V and J ends were trimmed by 6 bases and 5 bases, with 12 bases remaining between them. The DNA of the CDR3 is TGTGCCAGCAGGAACCCTTCGGGAGATACGCAGTATTTT. This sequence encodes CASRNPSGDTQYF.

The chain carries TRBV27 and TRBJ2-5; either TRBD1 or TRBD2 may supply D (5 bases each). The CDR3 runs to 13 residues. The V and J ends lost 5 bases and 5 bases respectively, with 12 bases between them. Looked up from germline, CDR1 is MNHEY and CDR2 is SMNVEV (reference sequence). CDR3 sequence: CASSPVWGETQYF. The CDR3 coding sequence is TGTGCCAGCAGTCCGGTTTGGGGGGAGACCCAGTACTTC.

Many counts were recorded for this clonotype. The chain carries TRBV10-3 and TRBJ1-2; TRBD1 matches at 7 bases. Germline V gives CDR1 ENHRY, CDR2 SYGVKD. V shed 6 bases and J 5 bases; nucleotides not matched to a gene: 6. The CDR3 sequence is 13 residues long. The CDR3 DNA follows: TGTGCCATCAGCCCGGGACAGCAGTATGGCTACACCTTC. The encoded protein is CAISPGQQYGYTF.

V usage is TRBV6-5 and J usage is TRBJ2-4; 9 nucleotides align to TRBD2. The CDR3 is 16 residues long. The J segment lost 6 bases and the V segment lost 5 bases, leaving 11 bases of the junction unmatched. Germline V gene data show CDR1 as MNHEY and CDR2 as SVGAGI. Written as DNA, the CDR3 is TGTGCCAGCAGTCCCTCGGGAGCGGGGGGATTAAACATTCAGTACTTC. This translates into CASSPSGAGGLNIQYF.

V and J are TRBV7-3 and TRBJ1-6; 7 positions agree with TRBD1. V shed 6 bases, J shed 6 bases, and the junction held 8 bases outside the gene matches. The germline CDR1 and CDR2 sequences are SGHTA and FQGTGA. The CDR3 contains 15 residues. This CDR3 reads CASSAQQGFNSPLHF. In DNA, the CDR3 is TGTGCCAGCAGTGCCCAACAGGGGTTTAATTCACCCCTCCACTTT.

The J gene is TRBJ2-1, the V gene TRBV6-1; TRBD2 matches 12 bases. The CDR3 contains 18 residues. Germline CDR1 and CDR2: MNHNS and SASEGT. V shed 0 bases, J shed 9 bases, and the junction held 12 bases outside the gene matches. The DNA of the CDR3 is TGTGCCAGCAGTGAAGCGCGGAGGACTAGCGGGGCTAAGAGTGAGCAGTTCTTC. Protein: CASSEARRTSGAKSEQFF.

This clonotype came up a few times. The CDR3 DNA is TGCGCCAGCAGCCAAGATCCCAAGGCAGGGGCCGGCGCTAACTATGGCTACACCTTC. It yields the protein CASSQDPKAGAGANYGYTF. The rearrangement links TRBV4-3 to TRBJ1-2; D possibly corresponds to TRBD1 (6 bases). The CDR3 length is 19 residues. Germline CDR1 and CDR2: LGHNA and YSLEER. V was clipped by 0 bases and J by 0 bases, with 20 bases between them.

In regard to this clonotype: This clone may be a read error of a much larger clone one base away. This chain connects TRBV6-2 or TRBV6-3 to TRBJ2-5, with D unresolved. The germline V gene encodes CDR1 MNHEY and CDR2 SVGEGT. Trimming removed 6 bases from V and 1 base from J, with 3 bases in between. The CDR3 is 11 residues long. CDR3 coding DNA: TGTGCCAGCAGGGCCCAAGAGACCCAGTACTTC. Translated: CASRAQETQYF.

The V call is TRBV25-1, the J call TRBJ1-4, with D tentatively TRBD1 (5 bases). V was cut by 2 bases and J by 7 bases, with 11 bases left in between. The CDR3 runs to 14 residues. Germline V gene sequence: CDR1 MGHDK, CDR2 SYGVNS. The CDR3 DNA reads TGTGCCAGCAGTGAAACCGGGGCCGGTGAAAAACTGTTTTTT. It specifies CASSETGAGEKLFF.

The DNA of the CDR3 is TGCGCCAGCAGCAAGACCTTTGGTGACAAGAACACTGAAGCTTTCTTT. This codes for CASSKTFGDKNTEAFF. The V gene is TRBV5-1, the J gene TRBJ1-1; the D is unclear. Trimming stripped 4 bases from V and 1 base from J, with 17 bases between. The CDR3 length is 16 residues. Germline CDR1 SGHRS, CDR2 YFSETQ. Combining the CDR3 with reference TRBV5-1 and TRBJ1-1 gives the whole variable domain KAGVTQTPRYLIKTRGQQVTLSCSPISGHRSVSWYQQTPGQGLQFLFEYFSETQRNKGNFPGRFSGRQFSNSRSEMNVSTLELGDSALYLCASSKTFGDKNTEAFFGQGTRLTVV.

This chain connects TRBV5-6 to TRBJ2-1; TRBD2 matches at 10 bases. Germline CDR1 is SGHDT and CDR2 is YYEEEE. The J segment lost 8 bases and the V segment lost 1 base, leaving 12 bases of the junction unmatched. This CDR3 spans 17 amino acids. In DNA form, the CDR3 reads TGTGCCAGCAGCTTGTCAGGGAGCGGGGGGGCAGTCGATGAGCAGTTCTTC. Translation gives CASSLSGSGGAVDEQFF.

This clonotype was found a few times. The J gene is TRBJ2-1, the V gene TRBV5-1; 7 nucleotides agree with TRBD1. There are 15 residues in the CDR3. Unmatched junction bases numbered 8, after V lost 0 bases and J lost 8 bases. The germline CDR1 and CDR2 sequences are SGHRS and YFSETQ. CDR3 protein: CASSLDGLGGDEQFF. As DNA, the CDR3 is TGCGCCAGCAGCTTGGACGGGCTAGGGGGCGATGAGCAGTTCTTC.

This clonotype was seen more than once but under ten times. This chain uses TRBV29-1 with TRBJ2-5, with D possibly being TRBD1 (5 bases). Germline lookup yields CDR1 SQVTM and CDR2 ANQGSEA. The CDR3 runs to 11 residues. CDR3 nucleotide sequence: TGCAGTTTGGGGCTTCAGGAGACCCAGTACTTC. Encoded protein: CSLGLQETQYF.

This chain connects TRBV9 to TRBJ1-4; 7 positions agree with TRBD1. V was clipped by 5 bases and J by 8 bases; unmatched bases: 12. Looked up from germline, CDR1 is SGDLS and CDR2 is YYNGEE. The CDR3 sequence is 15 residues long. The CDR3 DNA reads TGTGCCAGCAGTACCACGGGACAGCTAAACGAAAAACTGTTTTTT. This codes for CASSTTGQLNEKLFF. Variable domain in full (rest from reference TRBV9 and TRBJ1-4): DSGVTQTPKHLITATGQRVTLRCSPRSGDLSVYWYQQSLDQGLQFLIQYYNGEERAKGNILERFSAQQFPDLHSELNLSSLELGDSALYFCASSTTGQLNEKLFFGSGTQLSVL.

This clonotype was seen ten or more times. The rearrangement links TRBV7-9 to TRBJ1-2; TRBD1 matches at 9 bases. This CDR3 spans 15 amino acids. CDR1 SEHNR and CDR2 FQNEAQ come from the germline V gene (reference sequence). The trim removed 1 base at V and 8 bases at J, leaving 8 bases unmatched. The DNA for the CDR3 is TGTGCCAGCAGCTTAGTAGCGGGACAGGGTGGCGGCTACACCTTC. It codes for CASSLVAGQGGGYTF.

The chain couples TRBV4-1 to TRBJ2-3; perhaps TRBD2 as D (6 bases). CDR3 length: 16 residues. The V end lost 1 base, the J end lost 2 bases, and 13 bases lay between the germline ends. Germline V gene sequence: CDR1 MGHRA, CDR2 YSYEKL. The CDR3 here is CASSQGRGPNTDTQYF. CDR3 bases: TGCGCCAGCAGCCAAGGGAGGGGTCCCAACACAGATACGCAGTATTTT.

V usage is TRBV20-1 and J usage is TRBJ1-1; perhaps TRBD1 as D (6 bases). This CDR3 spans 13 amino acids. Germline CDR1 is DFQATT and CDR2 is SNEGSKA (reference sequence). V was trimmed by 6 bases and J by 1 base, leaving 12 bases between them. The CDR3 spells CSASGQTNTEAFF. CDR3 bases: TGCAGTGCCAGTGGACAGACGAACACTGAAGCTTTCTTT.

This clonotype was seen a handful of times. The chain joins TRBV16 to TRBJ1-1; 7 positions match TRBD1. CDR3 length equals 15 residues. Germline V lookup: CDR1 KGHSY, CDR2 FQNENV. V was clipped by 3 bases and J by 5 bases; unmatched bases: 9. The CDR3 nucleotides read TGTGCCAGCAGCCACCCGCAGGGGGGGGTGACTGAAGCTTTCTTT. Its translation is CASSHPQGGVTEAFF.

The chain has TRBV6-2 or TRBV6-3 and TRBJ2-4; the match to TRBD2 covers 7 bases. Per germline, CDR1 MNHEY and CDR2 SVGEGT. The ends lost 6 bases at V and 0 bases at J; junction bases unmatched: 23. This CDR3 has 21 amino acids. The DNA of the CDR3 is TGTGCCAGCAGACTTGGGAGGGAGGGACTGTTGGGACTGCTAGCCAAAAACATTCAGTACTTC. This codes for CASRLGREGLLGLLAKNIQYF.

This clonotype was counted a few times. This sequence joins TRBV4-2 and TRBJ2-7; D perhaps matches TRBD2 (7 bases). The CDR3 is made up of 18 amino acids. The ends were cut back, 0 bases at V and 3 bases at J, with 21 bases in the middle. In germline, CDR1 is LGHNA, CDR2 YNFKEQ. The chain's CDR3 is CASSQDGPLGGPLYEQYF. CDR3 nucleotide sequence: TGTGCCAGCAGCCAAGATGGCCCCCTCGGGGGGCCGCTCTACGAGCAGTACTTC.

This clonotype was observed a few times. The chain is built from TRBV20-1 and TRBJ2-3; D uncertain. V lost 2 bases and J lost 2, with 8 bases in between. CDR1 and CDR2 (germline): DFQATT, SNEGSKA (reference sequence). This CDR3 has 13 residues. As DNA, the CDR3 is TGCAGTGCTAGATCCTGGGACACAGATACGCAGTATTTT. Protein: CSARSWDTDTQYF.

The chain combines TRBV12-5 with TRBJ2-2; 10 bases line up with TRBD1. The CDR3 has 17 residues. CDR1 and CDR2 (germline): LGHNT, FRNRAP. V was pared by 7 bases and J by 5 bases, with 13 bases of the junction left unmatched. The DNA for the CDR3 is TGTGCTAGTGCCCGGGACAGGGGTGGACAACGGACCGGGGAGCTGTTTTTT. This gives the protein CASARDRGGQRTGELFF.

A word on this clonotype: Mismatch with germline at one junction end may stem from a read error. The chain carries TRBV20-1 and TRBJ2-1; the D gene is possibly TRBD2 (7 bases). The CDR3 contains 14 residues. The germline V gene has CDR1 DFQATT and CDR2 SNEGSKA (reference sequence). CDR3 sequence reads: CSAGEGGGFNEQFF. The CDR3 region has the DNA TGCAGTGCTGGAGAGGGCGGGGGCTTCAATGAGCAGTTCTTC.

The table lists this clonotype with a few counts. V usage is TRBV29-1 and J usage is TRBJ1-4; 8 bases line up with TRBD1. The CDR3 length is 14 residues. V was pared by 1 base and J by 5 bases, with 3 bases of the junction left unmatched. Germline V lookup: CDR1 SQVTM, CDR2 ANQGSEA. DNA of the CDR3: TGCAGCGTTGAAGCTGACAGGGGCAATGAAAAACTGTTTTTT. Translation: CSVEADRGNEKLFF. Together with reference TRBV29-1 and TRBJ1-4, the CDR3 gives the full variable domain: SAVISQKPSRDICQRGTSLTIQCQVDSQVTMMFWYRQQPGQSLTLIATANQGSEATYESGFVIDKFPISRPNLTFSTLTVSNMSPEDSSIYLCSVEADRGNEKLFFGSGTQLSVL.

The chain carries TRBV4-1 and TRBJ2-1, with D uncertain. The CDR3 sequence is 12 residues long. In germline, CDR1 is MGHRA, CDR2 YSYEKL. Trimming left V 1 base short and J 10 bases short, with 8 bases between. The CDR3 sequence: CASSQVLGEQFF. Written as DNA, the CDR3 is TGCGCCAGCAGCCAAGTCCTGGGAGAGCAGTTCTTC.

The chain couples TRBV4-1 to TRBJ2-7, with a possible D match to TRBD1 (5 bases). CDR1 is MGHRA, CDR2 YSYEKL, per germline. This CDR3 has 14 amino acids. Trimming shortened V by 4 bases and J by 7 bases, and 17 bases separated the two germline ends. The CDR3, as DNA: TGCGCCAGCAGCCTTTTGGGCGCTCCAGGGGAGCAGTACTTC. The encoded protein is CASSLLGAPGEQYF.

A few counts support this clonotype. The chain uses TRBV6-1 and TRBJ2-5; D call uncertain. Trimming removed 7 bases at V and 2 bases at J, with 11 bases between. The CDR3 is made up of 13 amino acids. Germline CDR1 reads MNHNS; CDR2 reads SASEGT. The CDR3 nucleotides read TGTGCCAGCACCCTCTACTCGCAAGAGACCCAGTACTTC. Protein: CASTLYSQETQYF.

This clonotype showed up just a few times. V gene TRBV7-9 combines with J gene TRBJ2-2, with TRBD1 identical over 8 bases. There are 15 residues in the CDR3. Germline CDR1 and CDR2: SEHNR and FQNEAQ (reference sequence). V shed 5 bases, J shed 5 bases, and the junction held 7 bases outside the gene matches. CDR3 amino acids: CASSGRTGLTGELFF. Here the CDR3 DNA reads TGTGCCAGCAGCGGGAGGACAGGGCTGACCGGGGAGCTGTTTTTT.

This clonotype was observed at least ten times. The chain has TRBV7-2 and TRBJ1-6; D gene uncertain. There are 15 residues in the CDR3. V dropped 5 bases and J dropped 7 bases, with 15 bases sitting between them. The V gene's germline CDR1 is SGHTA and CDR2 FQGNSA. CDR3 sequence: CASSPGIRTNSPLHF. The DNA of the CDR3 is TGTGCCAGCAGCCCAGGCATCCGGACCAATTCACCCCTCCACTTT. The variable domain in full, completed from reference TRBV7-2 and TRBJ1-6, reads GAGVSQSPSNKVTEKGKDVELRCDPISGHTALYWYRQSLGQGLEFLIYFQGNSAPDKSGLPSDRFSAERTGGSVSTLTIQRTQQEDSAVYLCASSPGIRTNSPLHFGNGTRLTVT.